This TCR beta chain stems from a study of blood T cell repertoires in COVID-19. The overall study: Italy, Spain and the United States were the sources of the convalescent and acute COVID-19 samples. PBMCs, B-cell-depleted T cells, or T cells provided the cDNA or gDNA that made up the material.

Trimming cost V 5 bases and J 1 base; bases outside gene matches: 11. Germline V gene lookup returns CDR1 SGHRS and CDR2 YFSETQ. This CDR3 region has 16 residues. Authors' analysis steps: Amplification of reference gene primers was used by the study to estimate nucleated cell counts. The repertoire was sequenced with immunoSEQ multiplex PCR; TCRdb's copy has only in-frame clones and lacks some. Clone size and V and J calls were adopted from that table, with D and trimming inferred from the DNA. The data contain about 130,000 clones, 70% to 90% of them singletons. This TCR derives from a human donor in a cohort sampled during active COVID-19. Sequenced: peripheral blood. V usage is TRBV5-1 and J usage is TRBJ1-1; 7 bases map to TRBD1. The CDR3 loop reads CASSWDRMKQNTEAFF. The CDR3 coding sequence is TGCGCCAGCAGTTGGGACAGAATGAAGCAGAACACTGAAGCTTTCTTT.